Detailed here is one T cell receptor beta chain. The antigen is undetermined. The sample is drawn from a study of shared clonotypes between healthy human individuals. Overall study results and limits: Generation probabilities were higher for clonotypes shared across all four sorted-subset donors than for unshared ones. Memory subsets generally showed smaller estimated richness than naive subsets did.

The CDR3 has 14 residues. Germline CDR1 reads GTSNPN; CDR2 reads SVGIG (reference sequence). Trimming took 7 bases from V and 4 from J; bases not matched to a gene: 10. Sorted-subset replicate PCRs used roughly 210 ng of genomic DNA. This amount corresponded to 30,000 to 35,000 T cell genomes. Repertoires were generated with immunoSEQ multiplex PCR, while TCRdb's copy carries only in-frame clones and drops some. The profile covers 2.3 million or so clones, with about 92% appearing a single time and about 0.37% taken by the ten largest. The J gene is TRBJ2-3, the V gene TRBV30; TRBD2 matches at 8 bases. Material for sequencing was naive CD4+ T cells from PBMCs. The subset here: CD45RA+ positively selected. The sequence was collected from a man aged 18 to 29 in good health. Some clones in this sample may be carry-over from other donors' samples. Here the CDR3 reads CASDTGTSSDTQYF. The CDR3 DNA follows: TGTGCCTCGGATACCGGGACTAGTTCAGATACGCAGTATTTT.